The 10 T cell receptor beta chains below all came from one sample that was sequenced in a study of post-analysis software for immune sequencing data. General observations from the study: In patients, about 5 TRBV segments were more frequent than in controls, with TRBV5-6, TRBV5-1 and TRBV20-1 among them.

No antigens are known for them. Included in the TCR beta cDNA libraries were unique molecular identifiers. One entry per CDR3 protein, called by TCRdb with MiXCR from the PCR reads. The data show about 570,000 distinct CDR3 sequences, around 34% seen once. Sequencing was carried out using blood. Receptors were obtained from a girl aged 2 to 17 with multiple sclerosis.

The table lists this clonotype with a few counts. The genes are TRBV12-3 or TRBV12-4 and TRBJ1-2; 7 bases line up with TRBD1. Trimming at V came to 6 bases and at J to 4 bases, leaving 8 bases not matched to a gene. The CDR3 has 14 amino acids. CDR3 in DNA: TGTGCCAGCAGACCAGGGGGTACCAGCTATGGCTACACCTTC. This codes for CASRPGGTSYGYTF.

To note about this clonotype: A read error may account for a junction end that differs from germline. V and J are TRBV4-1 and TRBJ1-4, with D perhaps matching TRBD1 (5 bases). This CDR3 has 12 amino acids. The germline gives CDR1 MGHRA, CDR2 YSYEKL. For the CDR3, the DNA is TGCGCCAGCGGTGGGGGGGATGAAGAACTGTTTTTT. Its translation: CASGGGDEELFF.

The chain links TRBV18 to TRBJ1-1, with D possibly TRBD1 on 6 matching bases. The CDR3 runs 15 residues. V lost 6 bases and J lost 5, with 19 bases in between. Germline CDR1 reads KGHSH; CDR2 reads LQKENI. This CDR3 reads CASSSGVGAPTEAFF. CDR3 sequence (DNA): TGTGCCAGCTCCTCCGGGGTGGGGGCCCCTACTGAAGCTTTCTTT.

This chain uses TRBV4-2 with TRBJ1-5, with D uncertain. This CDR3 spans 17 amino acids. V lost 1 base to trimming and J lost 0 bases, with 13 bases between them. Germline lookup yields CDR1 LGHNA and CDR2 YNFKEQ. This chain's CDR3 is CASSQVGEGYSNQPQHF. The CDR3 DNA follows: TGTGCCAGCAGCCAAGTCGGAGAGGGATATAGCAATCAGCCCCAGCATTTT.

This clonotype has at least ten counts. CDR3 DNA sequence: TGTGCCAGCAGCCCCAGCAGGGCCAGCACAGATACGCAGTATTTT. Encoded protein: CASSPSRASTDTQYF. This chain connects TRBV9 to TRBJ2-3, with D perhaps matching TRBD1 (5 bases). From germline, CDR1 is SGDLS and CDR2 YYNGEE. V lost 4 bases and J lost 0, with 12 bases in between. The CDR3 is made up of 15 amino acids.

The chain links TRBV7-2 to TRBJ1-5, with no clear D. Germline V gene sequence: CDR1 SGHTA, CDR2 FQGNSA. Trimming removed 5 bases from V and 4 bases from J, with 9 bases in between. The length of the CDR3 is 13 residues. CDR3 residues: CASSPSVNQPQHF. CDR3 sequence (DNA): TGTGCCAGCAGCCCCTCCGTGAATCAGCCCCAGCATTTT.

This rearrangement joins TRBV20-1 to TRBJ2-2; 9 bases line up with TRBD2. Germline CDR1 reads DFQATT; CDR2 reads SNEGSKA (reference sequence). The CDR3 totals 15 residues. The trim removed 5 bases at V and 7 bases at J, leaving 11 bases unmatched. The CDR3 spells CSALPGLARVGELFF. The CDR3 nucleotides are TGCAGTGCTCTCCCGGGACTAGCTAGGGTCGGGGAGCTGTTTTTT.

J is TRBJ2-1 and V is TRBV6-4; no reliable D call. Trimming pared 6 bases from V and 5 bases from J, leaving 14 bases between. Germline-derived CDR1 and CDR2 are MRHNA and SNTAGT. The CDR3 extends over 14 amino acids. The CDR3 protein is CASRPQLGDNEQFF. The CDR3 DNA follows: TGTGCCAGCAGACCTCAGCTTGGGGACAATGAGCAGTTCTTC.

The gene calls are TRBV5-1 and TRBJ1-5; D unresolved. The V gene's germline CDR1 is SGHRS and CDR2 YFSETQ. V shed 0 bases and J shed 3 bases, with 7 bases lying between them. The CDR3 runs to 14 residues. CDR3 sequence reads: CASSLDSDNQPQHF. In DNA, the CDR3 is TGCGCCAGCAGCTTGGATTCAGACAATCAGCCCCAGCATTTT.

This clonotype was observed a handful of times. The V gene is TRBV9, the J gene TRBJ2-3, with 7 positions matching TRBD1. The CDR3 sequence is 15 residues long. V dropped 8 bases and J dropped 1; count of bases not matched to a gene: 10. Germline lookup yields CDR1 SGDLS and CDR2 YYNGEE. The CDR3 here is CASRPTGMGTDTQYF. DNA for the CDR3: TGTGCCAGTCGCCCGACAGGGATGGGCACAGATACGCAGTATTTT. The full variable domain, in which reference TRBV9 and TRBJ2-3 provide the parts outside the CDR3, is DSGVTQTPKHLITATGQRVTLRCSPRSGDLSVYWYQQSLDQGLQFLIQYYNGEERAKGNILERFSAQQFPDLHSELNLSSLELGDSALYFCASRPTGMGTDTQYFGPGTRLTVL.